This TCR beta chain was sequenced in a study of T cells in localized non-small cell lung cancer. General observations from the study: A single tumor region was sequenced, leaving heterogeneity possible. Compared with tumor, uninvolved adjacent lung displayed greater T cell clonality, ranking highest overall. Adjacent lung had a median roughly 53 of the 100 largest tumor clones. Elevated blood T cell density was associated with longer overall survival.

Repertoires were generated with immunoSEQ multiplex PCR, while TCRdb's copy carries only in-frame clones and drops some. Altogether roughly 7,300 clones are present, 92% being singletons, with the ten largest covering 3.5% to 5%. With regard to this clone: Its specificity is unknown.

Germline CDR1 is MNHEY and CDR2 is SMNVEV (reference sequence). With V trimmed by 6 bases and J by 0 bases, 3 bases remained unmatched. The CDR3 is 14 residues long. The receptor was isolated from a male donor aged 60 or over with stage II lung adenocarcinoma. The rearrangement uses TRBV27 and TRBJ1-1, with 8 bases identical to TRBD1. The sequenced sample was peripheral blood mononuclear cells, obtained before any cancer treatment. The CDR3 loop is CASRQGAVNTEAFF. For the CDR3, the DNA is TGTGCCAGCAGGCAGGGGGCTGTGAACACTGAAGCTTTCTTT.